Listed below are T cell receptor beta chains from one sample, sequenced in a study of blood T cell repertoires in COVID-19. The method was immunoSEQ multiplex PCR; TCRdb's version includes in-frame clones alone and lacks a portion of them. Of over 70,000 clones in the sample, around 90% were seen once. Sequencing was carried out using peripheral blood. These TCRs come from a woman aged 80 or older with active or convalescent COVID-19. Both conserved end residues are part of each CDR3. Fields, in order: J gene, clone size, V gene, D gene, CDR3 DNA, CDR3 protein. A D gene is named only where the DNA matches it firmly. Only some rows state a clone size, as once, few, many or a class for expanded clones.

J: TRBJ1-1
size: few
V: TRBV28
D: NA
DNA: TGTGCCAGCAGGGGGAGGCCTGAAGCTTTCTTT
CDR3: CASRGRPEAFF

J: TRBJ1-3
size: NA
V: TRBV27
D: TRBD1
DNA: TGTGCCAGCAGTCGGGGCTGGGGACAGTCGGGCACCATATATTTT
CDR3: CASSRGWGQSGTIYF

J: TRBJ1-5
size: once
V: TRBV19
D: NA
DNA: TGTGCCAGTAGTATAATGGGCCTCAGTAATAGCAATCAGCCCCAGCATTTT
CDR3: CASSIMGLSNSNQPQHF

J: TRBJ2-5
size: NA
V: TRBV15
D: TRBD2
DNA: TGTGCCACGGCGCCGGGACTAGCGGGAGTAGAGACCCAGTACTTC
CDR3: CATAPGLAGVETQYF

J: TRBJ2-3
size: NA
V: TRBV9
D: TRBD2
DNA: TGTGCCAGCAGCGTCCAGCGGGGGACCGTCCCCCGCACAGATACGCAGTATTTT
CDR3: CASSVQRGTVPRTDTQYF

J: TRBJ2-7
size: NA
V: TRBV19
D: NA
DNA: TGTGCCAGTAGTAACGCCCTACGGAGCTCCTACGAGCAGTACTTC
CDR3: CASSNALRSSYEQYF

J: TRBJ2-3
size: NA
V: TRBV7-3
D: TRBD2
DNA: TGTGCCAGCAGCTCTATAGCGGGAGTCGATACGCAGTATTTT
CDR3: CASSSIAGVDTQYF

J: TRBJ2-5
size: NA
V: TRBV7-6
D: TRBD2
DNA: TGTGCCAGCAGCTTAGAAGGACTAGCGGGAGTCGAGACCCAGTACTTC
CDR3: CASSLEGLAGVETQYF

J: TRBJ2-1
size: NA
V: TRBV5-1
D: TRBD2
DNA: TGCGCCAGCAGCTTGAACAGTCCGACTAGCGGGACAATCAATGAGCAGTTCTTC
CDR3: CASSLNSPTSGTINEQFF

J: TRBJ2-7
size: NA
V: TRBV28
D: TRBD1
DNA: TGTGCCAGCAGCCCGGACAGGGGTTTTTACGAGCAGTACTTC
CDR3: CASSPDRGFYEQYF

J: TRBJ1-1
size: NA
V: TRBV6-5
D: NA
DNA: TGTGCCAGCAGTTACTCTATTCAGGCCCAGGCCACTGAAGCTTTCTTT
CDR3: CASSYSIQAQATEAFF

J: TRBJ1-1
size: NA
V: TRBV5-6
D: NA
DNA: TGTGCCAGCAGGAGGGCCTCTGAAGCTTTCTTT
CDR3: CASRRASEAFF

J: TRBJ2-7
size: NA
V: TRBV28
D: TRBD2
DNA: TGTGCCAGCAGAAATACAAGAGCGGGAAGGCACGAGCAGTACTTC
CDR3: CASRNTRAGRHEQYF

J: TRBJ2-7
size: once
V: TRBV19
D: TRBD2
DNA: TGTGCCAGTATGGGACTAGACGCATTCGAGCAGTACTTC
CDR3: CASMGLDAFEQYF

J: TRBJ2-7
size: NA
V: TRBV11-2
D: TRBD1
DNA: TGTGCCAGCAGCGCAAGTGACAGGGGTTACGAGCAGTACTTC
CDR3: CASSASDRGYEQYF

J: TRBJ2-7
size: NA
V: TRBV19
D: NA
DNA: TGTGCCAGTAGTTCCCGTGGGGAGTGGAGTTACGAGCAGTACTTC
CDR3: CASSSRGEWSYEQYF

J: TRBJ2-2
size: NA
V: TRBV6-5
D: NA
DNA: TGTGCCAGCAGTCGCTTACAATCCACCGGGGAGCTGTTTTTT
CDR3: CASSRLQSTGELFF

J: TRBJ1-1
size: NA
V: TRBV7-2
D: TRBD1
DNA: TGTGCCAGCAGCTCCCAGACAGGGGGATACACTGAAGCTTTCTTT
CDR3: CASSSQTGGYTEAFF